Presented here are 27 T cell receptor beta chains from one specimen sequenced in a study of STAT5B mutations in CD4+ large granular lymphocyte leukemia. The repertoire was sequenced with immunoSEQ multiplex PCR; TCRdb's copy has only in-frame clones and lacks some. The sample has tens of thousands of clones, about four fifths seen once. Source material: CD4+ T cells from blood buffy coats. These receptors came from a human donor in good health.

This sequence joins TRBV9 and TRBJ2-7; 8 nucleotides align to TRBD2. CDR3 size: 14 residues. The V and J ends lost 4 bases and 3 bases, in that order; junction bases with no gene match: 6. Germline V lookup: CDR1 SGDLS, CDR2 YYNGEE. This CDR3 reads CASSTSGSIYEQYF. CDR3 nucleotide sequence: TGTGCCAGCAGCACCAGCGGGAGCATCTACGAGCAGTACTTC.

The chain recombines TRBV5-1 with TRBJ2-3; possibly TRBD1 for D (6 bases). Germline values: CDR1 SGHRS, CDR2 YFSETQ. There are 14 residues in the CDR3. The V and J ends lost 2 bases and 0 bases respectively, with 7 bases between them. CDR3 bases: TGCGCCAGCAGCTTCGGACAGAGCACAGATACGCAGTATTTT. Its translation is CASSFGQSTDTQYF.

In its sample, this clone was seen once. J is TRBJ1-2 and V is TRBV23-1, with 9 positions matching TRBD1. TRBV23-1 is placed among ORFs of uncertain function. The V segment lost 3 bases and the J segment 8 bases; nucleotides outside the gene matches: 7. The CDR3 extends over 14 amino acids. This CDR3 reads CASSHRDRVKGYTF. The CDR3 nucleotides read TGCGCCAGCAGTCACCGGGACAGGGTAAAAGGCTACACCTTC.

The V call is TRBV9, the J call TRBJ2-1, with D perhaps TRBD2 (6 bases). This CDR3 has 15 amino acids. The germline V gene encodes CDR1 SGDLS and CDR2 YYNGEE. V dropped 0 bases and J dropped 3 bases, with 10 bases sitting between them. DNA for the CDR3: TGTGCCAGCAGCGTAGGACTAGACCACTACAATGAGCAGTTCTTC. This translates into CASSVGLDHYNEQFF.

The chain is built from TRBV7-6 and TRBJ2-1, with 10 bases lining up with TRBD2. CDR3 length: 19 residues. Losses at the gene ends were 4 bases for V and 7 bases for J; bases not matched to a gene: 19. Per germline, CDR1 SGHVS and CDR2 FNYEAQ. This CDR3 reads CASSSLGTSAITANNEQFF. DNA for the CDR3: TGTGCCAGCAGCTCTCTCGGGACTAGCGCCATCACAGCCAATAATGAGCAGTTCTTC.

This clone was seen a handful of times. The CDR3, as DNA: TGTGCCAGCAGCTTCCCTGGATCAGGCGACGAGCAGTACTTC. It specifies CASSFPGSGDEQYF. The rearrangement joins TRBV11-3 to TRBJ2-7, with unresolved D. The germline V gene has CDR1 SGHNT and CDR2 YENEEA. V was trimmed by 3 bases and J by 5 bases, leaving 14 bases between them. The CDR3 extends over 14 amino acids.

The chain combines TRBV11-2 with TRBJ2-1; D unresolved. Deletions cut 1 base from V and 9 bases from J, with 13 bases between. The CDR3 has 14 amino acids. Germline V gives CDR1 SGHAT, CDR2 FQNNGV. CDR3 nucleotides: TGTGCCAGCAGCTTAGGTCAGCAATCGGGTGAGCAGTTCTTC. Protein sequence: CASSLGQQSGEQFF. The entire variable domain, with the rest obtained from reference TRBV11-2 and TRBJ2-1, is as follows: EAGVAQSPRYKIIEKRQSVAFWCNPISGHATLYWYQQILGQGPKLLIQFQNNGVVDDSQLPKDRFSAERLKGVDSTLKIQPAKLEDSAVYLCASSLGQQSGEQFFGPGTRLTVL.

This clone was seen more than once but under ten times. The chain combines TRBV7-2 with TRBJ2-5; D might be TRBD1 or TRBD2, each matching 6 bases. Per germline, CDR1 SGHTA and CDR2 FQGNSA. The CDR3 is 13 residues long. The V end lost 6 bases, the J end lost 5 bases, and 13 bases lay between the germline ends. CDR3 sequence reads: CASSQGGWETQYF. CDR3 DNA: TGTGCCAGCAGTCAAGGGGGGTGGGAGACCCAGTACTTC.

The chain's CDR3 is CASSSGQSSTDTQYF. The CDR3 bases are TGTGCCAGCAGTTCCGGGCAAAGTAGCACAGATACGCAGTATTTT. This chain links TRBV27 with TRBJ2-3, with D uncertain. Germline V gene lookup returns CDR1 MNHEY and CDR2 SMNVEV (reference sequence). Trimming took off 4 bases at V and 0 bases at J, with 11 bases between the two ends. This CDR3 comprises 15 residues.

This sequence joins TRBV10-3 and TRBJ2-7; 10 bases map to TRBD2. The CDR3 sequence is 15 residues long. Germline V CDR1 and CDR2: ENHRY, SYGVKD. With V trimmed by 7 bases and J by 7 bases, 13 bases remained unmatched. Here the CDR3 DNA reads TGTGCCATCACTTCGGGTAGCGGGGGGCCGTATGAGCAGTACTTC. Its translation: CAITSGSGGPYEQYF.

The rearrangement links TRBV25-1 to TRBJ1-1, with D possibly TRBD1 on 5 matching bases. V lost 6 bases and J lost 1, with 15 bases in between. This CDR3 comprises 15 residues. In germline, CDR1 is MGHDK, CDR2 SYGVNS. For the CDR3, the DNA is TGTGCCAGCAGGGCACGAAGGGGTGGGAACACTGAAGCTTTCTTT. Its translation: CASRARRGGNTEAFF.

This clone was picked up one time. This chain connects TRBV2 to TRBJ2-2; D gene uncertain. This CDR3 spans 12 amino acids. CDR1 is SNHLY, CDR2 FYNNEI, per germline. Trimming took 7 bases from V and 3 from J, leaving 6 bases between them. The CDR3 bases are TGTGCCAGCACTTATCACACCGGGGAGCTGTTTTTT. Translation: CASTYHTGELFF.

There are a few counts of this clone. The DNA for the CDR3 is TGTGCCAGCAGGTCCTCGAATCCTGAGCAGTTCTTC. Translation gives CASRSSNPEQFF. The V gene is TRBV7-2, the J gene TRBJ2-1; no definite D call. Germline CDR1 and CDR2: SGHTA and FQGNSA. Trimming stripped 6 bases from V and 9 bases from J, with 12 bases between. The CDR3 has 12 residues. Combining the CDR3 with reference TRBV7-2 and TRBJ2-1 gives the whole variable domain GAGVSQSPSNKVTEKGKDVELRCDPISGHTALYWYRQSLGQGLEFLIYFQGNSAPDKSGLPSDRFSAERTGGSVSTLTIQRTQQEDSAVYLCASRSSNPEQFFGPGTRLTVL.

J is TRBJ2-1 and V is TRBV27; maybe TRBD1 (6 bases). CDR3 length: 16 residues. The V end lost 2 bases, the J end lost 1 base, and 12 bases lay between the germline ends. Germline assignment: CDR1 MNHEY and CDR2 SMNVEV (reference sequence). This chain's CDR3 is CASSLISGTSYNEQFF. CDR3 nucleotides: TGTGCCAGCAGTTTAATATCAGGGACATCCTACAATGAGCAGTTCTTC.

The rearrangement links TRBV29-1 to TRBJ2-7; D may be TRBD2 (5 bases). V lost 0 bases to trimming and J lost 6 bases, with 9 bases between them. The germline CDR1 and CDR2 sequences are SQVTM and ANQGSEA. The CDR3 sequence is 12 residues long. CDR3 in DNA: TGCAGCGTTGAAGATGGCGGAGGCGAGCAGTACTTC. It encodes CSVEDGGGEQYF.

The V and J genes are TRBV25-1 and TRBJ2-4; D may be TRBD2 (5 bases). The CDR3 runs 14 residues. V was shortened by 1 base and J by 7 bases, with 11 bases between the two germline ends. The germline V gene encodes CDR1 MGHDK and CDR2 SYGVNS. The CDR3 region has the DNA TGTGCCAGCAGTGAATCCGGAGGAAAGAACATTCAGTACTTC. Translation: CASSESGGKNIQYF.

The chain combines TRBV6-6 with TRBJ2-1, with D possibly matching TRBD2 (5 bases). This CDR3 is 15 amino acids long. Trimming took 4 bases from V and 5 from J, leaving 15 bases between them. The germline CDR1 and CDR2 sequences are MNHNY and SVGAGI (reference sequence). Here the CDR3 reads CASSSKSEANNEQFF. CDR3 nucleotide sequence: TGTGCCAGCAGTTCCAAATCGGAGGCCAACAATGAGCAGTTCTTC.

The chain has TRBV12-2 and TRBJ1-2; the DNA was not compared with TRBD1, the D call given in the table. TRBV12-2 is a pseudogene locus. This CDR3 is 16 amino acids long. The CDR3 sequence: CASRLSPGQTHYGYTF. The CDR3 DNA sequence: TGTGCAAGTCGCCTCTCCCCGGGACAGACGCACTATGGCTACACCTTC.

The V gene is TRBV19, the J gene TRBJ2-3; 9 positions agree with TRBD2. V dropped 3 bases and J dropped 3; count of bases not matched to a gene: 7. Looked up from germline, CDR1 is LNHDA and CDR2 is SQIVND (reference sequence). The CDR3 is 16 amino acids. As DNA, the CDR3 is TGTGCCAGTAGTATTACTGGCGGGAGGGGTACAGATACGCAGTATTTT. This sequence encodes CASSITGGRGTDTQYF.

The rearrangement links TRBV19 to TRBJ1-4; possible D gene TRBD1, 5 bases. The V gene lost 7 bases and the J gene lost 7 bases, with 22 bases spanning the gap. The CDR3 loop spans 16 amino acids. In germline, CDR1 is LNHDA, CDR2 SQIVND (reference sequence). Here the CDR3 DNA reads TGTGCCAGTACCGATTCTGGGACCATCCCCTCTGAAAAACTGTTTTTT. Translated, it gives CASTDSGTIPSEKLFF. Supplemented by reference TRBV19 and TRBJ1-4, the full variable domain reads DGGITQSPKYLFRKEGQNVTLSCEQNLNHDAMYWYRQDPGQGLRLIYYSQIVNDFQKGDIAEGYSVSREKKESFPLTVTSAQKNPTAFYLCASTDSGTIPSEKLFFGSGTQLSVL.

This clone was found once. J is TRBJ1-5 and V is TRBV7-3; D remains unclear. The CDR3 has 14 amino acids. V was pared by 5 bases and J by 3 bases, with 11 bases between. The germline CDR1 and CDR2 sequences are SGHTA and FQGTGA. The CDR3 nucleotides are TGTGCCAGCAGCGCGTCTAGTCCCAATCAGCCCCAGCATTTT. Translated: CASSASSPNQPQHF.

The chain carries TRBV10-2 and TRBJ2-7, with 7 bases lining up with TRBD2. After removal of 0 bases from V and 2 bases from J, the junction contained 4 bases not matched to a gene. Germline V gene lookup returns CDR1 WSHSY and CDR2 SAAADI. The CDR3 loop spans 15 amino acids. In nucleotides, the CDR3 is TGCGCCAGCAGTGAGTCTCTAGCGGTGACCTACGAGCAGTACTTC. Its protein is CASSESLAVTYEQYF.

The chain recombines TRBV18 with TRBJ1-1, with 8 nucleotides matching TRBD1. The CDR3 loop spans 15 amino acids. V dropped 3 bases and J dropped 1; count of bases not matched to a gene: 4. The germline V gene has CDR1 KGHSH and CDR2 LQKENI. The CDR3 reads CASSPTGGRNTEAFF. The CDR3 DNA reads TGTGCCAGCTCACCTACAGGGGGAAGGAACACTGAAGCTTTCTTT.

This clone was seen a handful of times. This rearrangement joins TRBV11-3 to TRBJ2-1; the match to TRBD2 covers 15 bases. V shed 4 bases and J 6 bases; nucleotides not matched to a gene: 4. Per germline, CDR1 SGHNT and CDR2 YENEEA. The CDR3 spans 16 residues. CDR3 coding DNA: TGTGCCAGCAGCTACCGGACTAGCGGGAGGGCCAATGAGCAGTTCTTC. Its protein is CASSYRTSGRANEQFF.

The chain uses TRBV6-1 and TRBJ2-5, with 12 bases identical to TRBD2. This CDR3 is built from 16 residues. Germline values: CDR1 MNHNS, CDR2 SASEGT. The trim removed 4 bases at V and 5 bases at J, leaving 8 bases unmatched. The CDR3 loop is CASSARLAGGRETQYF. CDR3 bases: TGTGCCAGCAGTGCCCGTCTAGCGGGGGGGCGGGAGACCCAGTACTTC.

V and J are TRBV18 and TRBJ1-5; D is unresolved. Germline CDR1 is KGHSH and CDR2 is LQKENI. This CDR3 comprises 17 residues. Trimming stripped 3 bases from V and 6 bases from J, with 21 bases between. The CDR3 region is CASSPEVGVGSGQPQHF. CDR3 in DNA: TGTGCCAGCTCACCTGAGGTGGGCGTAGGGAGCGGTCAGCCCCAGCATTTT. The full variable domain, with the rest looked up from reference TRBV18 and TRBJ1-5, is NAGVMQNPRHLVRRRGQEARLRCSPMKGHSHVYWYRQLPEEGLKFMVYLQKENIIDESGMPKERFSAEFPKEGPSILRIQQVVRGDSAAYFCASSPEVGVGSGQPQHFGDGTRLSIL.

V usage is TRBV7-2 and J usage is TRBJ2-7; D gene ambiguous. CDR1 SGHTA and CDR2 FQGNSA come from the germline V gene. Trimming shortened V by 2 bases and J by 6 bases, and 11 bases separated the two germline ends. CDR3 size: 13 residues. The CDR3 nucleotides are TGTGCCAGCAGCTTACCGCCGGCTTTCGAGCAGTACTTC. Translated, it gives CASSLPPAFEQYF.